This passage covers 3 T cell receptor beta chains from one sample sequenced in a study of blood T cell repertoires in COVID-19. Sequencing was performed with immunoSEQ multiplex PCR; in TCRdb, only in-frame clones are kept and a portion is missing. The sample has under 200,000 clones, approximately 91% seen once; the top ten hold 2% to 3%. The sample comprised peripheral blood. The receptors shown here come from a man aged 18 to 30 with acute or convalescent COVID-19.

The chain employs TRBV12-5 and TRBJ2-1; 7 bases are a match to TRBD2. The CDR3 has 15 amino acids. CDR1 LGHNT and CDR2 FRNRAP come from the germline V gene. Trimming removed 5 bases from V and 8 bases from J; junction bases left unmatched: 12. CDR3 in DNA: TGTGCTAGTGGTACCGCGGGCGGGAGTTATCATGAGCAGTTCTTC. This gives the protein CASGTAGGSYHEQFF.

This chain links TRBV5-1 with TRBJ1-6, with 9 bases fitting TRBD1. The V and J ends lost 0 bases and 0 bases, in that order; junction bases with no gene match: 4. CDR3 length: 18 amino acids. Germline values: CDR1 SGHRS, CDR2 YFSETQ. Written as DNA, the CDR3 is TGCGCCAGCAGCTTGGACGGGACAGGGTTCTCCTATAATTCACCCCTCCACTTT. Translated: CASSLDGTGFSYNSPLHF.

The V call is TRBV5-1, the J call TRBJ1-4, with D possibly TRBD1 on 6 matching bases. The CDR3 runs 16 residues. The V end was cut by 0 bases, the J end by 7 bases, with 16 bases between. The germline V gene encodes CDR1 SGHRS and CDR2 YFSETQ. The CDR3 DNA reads TGCGCCAGCAGCTTGGTTGGGGGCGTAAGAGGTGAAAAACTGTTTTTT. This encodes CASSLVGGVRGEKLFF.